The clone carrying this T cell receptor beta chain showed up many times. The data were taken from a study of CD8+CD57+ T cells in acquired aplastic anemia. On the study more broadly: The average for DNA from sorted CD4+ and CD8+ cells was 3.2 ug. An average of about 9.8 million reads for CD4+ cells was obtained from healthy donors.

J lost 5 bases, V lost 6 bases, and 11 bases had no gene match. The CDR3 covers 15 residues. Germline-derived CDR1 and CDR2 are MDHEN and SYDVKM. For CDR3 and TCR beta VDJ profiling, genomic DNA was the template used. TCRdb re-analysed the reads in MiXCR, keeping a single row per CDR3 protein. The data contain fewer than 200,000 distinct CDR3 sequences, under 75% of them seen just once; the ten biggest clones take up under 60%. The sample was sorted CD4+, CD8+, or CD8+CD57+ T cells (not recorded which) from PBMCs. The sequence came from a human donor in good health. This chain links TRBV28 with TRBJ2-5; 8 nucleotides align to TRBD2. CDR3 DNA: TGTGCCAGCAGCGGAAGGCTAGCGGGTGTGGAGACCCAGTACTTC. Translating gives CASSGRLAGVETQYF. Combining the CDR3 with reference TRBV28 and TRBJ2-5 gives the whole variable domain DVKVTQSSRYLVKRTGEKVFLECVQDMDHENMFWYRQDPGLGLRLIYFSYDVKMKEKGDIPEGYSVSREKKERFSLILESASTNQTSMYLCASSGRLAGVETQYFGPGTRLLVL.